A selection of T cell receptor beta chains follows, all from one sample in a study. Using its own MiXCR run on the reads, TCRdb lists one record per CDR3 protein. The sample consists of about 15,000 distinct CDR3 sequences, around 30% of them appearing once. Sequencing was done on a sample of blood. The receptors here all came from a human donor. Each CDR3 is given without its conserved first and last residue.

V gene: TRBV27; J gene: TRBJ2-7; CDR3 protein: ASRAGTGVSYEQY
V gene: TRBV5-1; J gene: TRBJ2-7; CDR3 protein: ASSLLASGGLSYEQY
V gene: TRBV7-2; J gene: TRBJ1-1; CDR3 protein: ASSFGTGARNTEAF
V gene: TRBV6-1; J gene: TRBJ2-7; CDR3 protein: ASSARLAGPAYEQY
V gene: TRBV4-3; J gene: TRBJ1-2; CDR3 protein: ASSSLLGRGYT
V gene: TRBV4-3; J gene: TRBJ2-3; CDR3 protein: ASSQEGPPNTDTQY
V gene: TRBV7-2; J gene: TRBJ2-7; CDR3 protein: ASSYIPGPQTEQY
V gene: TRBV5-1; J gene: TRBJ2-5; CDR3 protein: ASSSVQGTGETQY
V gene: TRBV4-3; J gene: TRBJ1-1; CDR3 protein: ASSAPGQGRTEAF
V gene: TRBV4-3; J gene: TRBJ1-2; CDR3 protein: ASSHRGFYGYT
V gene: TRBV4-2; J gene: TRBJ2-3; CDR3 protein: ASSQDSGEDTQY
V gene: TRBV4-3; J gene: TRBJ1-3; CDR3 protein: ASSQTHDSGNTIY
V gene: TRBV4-3; J gene: TRBJ2-7; CDR3 protein: ASSQGWQGAAGGSYEQY
V gene: TRBV14; J gene: TRBJ2-1; CDR3 protein: ASSPSGHEQF
V gene: TRBV30; J gene: TRBJ2-6; CDR3 protein: AWSPTSTSGANVLT
V gene: TRBV20-1; J gene: TRBJ1-1; CDR3 protein: SAPVPTGRTEAF
V gene: TRBV29-1; J gene: TRBJ2-5; CDR3 protein: SSYDRGGGETQY
V gene: TRBV29-1; J gene: TRBJ2-1; CDR3 protein: SVSGTARSYNEQF
V gene: TRBV4-3; J gene: TRBJ2-1; CDR3 protein: ASSQEGWAGGNEQF
V gene: TRBV6-2/TRBV6-3; J gene: TRBJ2-5; CDR3 protein: ASTTRDETQY
V gene: TRBV18; J gene: TRBJ2-7; CDR3 protein: ASSPRGTSGTYEQY
V gene: TRBV18; J gene: TRBJ1-1; CDR3 protein: ASSPSQGITEAF
V gene: TRBV3-1; J gene: TRBJ2-3; CDR3 protein: ASSSGTSGMTDTQY
V gene: TRBV29-1; J gene: TRBJ1-1; CDR3 protein: SVESSGRDWTTEAF
V gene: TRBV28; J gene: TRBJ2-1; CDR3 protein: ASSHRGVRNEQF
V gene: TRBV4-3; J gene: TRBJ1-1; CDR3 protein: ASSQDRSPEDTEAF
V gene: TRBV4-2; J gene: TRBJ2-3; CDR3 protein: ASSQAEGETDTQY
V gene: TRBV20-1; J gene: TRBJ2-3; CDR3 protein: SAANTGGSAMNTDTQY
V gene: TRBV20-1; J gene: TRBJ2-1; CDR3 protein: SARPYNSYNEQF
V gene: TRBV29-1; J gene: TRBJ1-1; CDR3 protein: SVWTGPTEAF
V gene: TRBV14; J gene: TRBJ1-5; CDR3 protein: ASSRTGTGGRQPQH
V gene: TRBV4-3; J gene: TRBJ2-1; CDR3 protein: ASSQDPLGRDWGEQF
V gene: TRBV4-3; J gene: TRBJ2-4; CDR3 protein: ASSQEVAGMAKNIQY
V gene: TRBV6-2/TRBV6-3; J gene: TRBJ2-1; CDR3 protein: ASSYRQEVANEQF
V gene: TRBV7-3; J gene: TRBJ2-7; CDR3 protein: ASSVPGPPFSSEQY
V gene: TRBV18; J gene: TRBJ2-3; CDR3 protein: ASSPPSSGTDTQY
V gene: TRBV6-2/TRBV6-3; J gene: TRBJ2-1; CDR3 protein: ASSYSGTGAYNEQF
V gene: TRBV4-2; J gene: TRBJ2-2; CDR3 protein: ASSQDPLSGYEQYFGPGELF
V gene: TRBV29-1; J gene: TRBJ2-1; CDR3 protein: SVGFGSGRTDTQF
V gene: TRBV4-3; J gene: TRBJ1-1; CDR3 protein: ASSQGSAGTEAF
V gene: TRBV30; J gene: TRBJ1-2; CDR3 protein: AWSLDGYT
V gene: TRBV4-2; J gene: TRBJ2-6; CDR3 protein: ASSQDTSGGANVLT
V gene: TRBV13; J gene: TRBJ2-2; CDR3 protein: ASKGANTGELF
V gene: TRBV29-1; J gene: TRBJ2-7; CDR3 protein: SVSANSFEQY
V gene: TRBV30; J gene: TRBJ2-3; CDR3 protein: AWSRGVGTDTQY
V gene: TRBV20-1; J gene: TRBJ2-7; CDR3 protein: SAPDPTGSTYEQY
V gene: TRBV18; J gene: TRBJ2-7; CDR3 protein: ASSPTRDNSYEQY
V gene: TRBV4-3; J gene: TRBJ1-6; CDR3 protein: ASSLAGGNSPLH
V gene: TRBV4-2; J gene: TRBJ1-2; CDR3 protein: ASSQGTDYGVGYT
V gene: TRBV4-3; J gene: TRBJ1-1; CDR3 protein: ASSQDAGSGEAF
V gene: TRBV4-3; J gene: TRBJ2-1; CDR3 protein: ASSQEPGTGVNEQF
V gene: TRBV29-1; J gene: TRBJ1-2; CDR3 protein: SVEELAGYGYT
V gene: TRBV4-3; J gene: TRBJ1-2; CDR3 protein: ASSQDGTGNSGNT
V gene: TRBV6-9; J gene: TRBJ2-2; CDR3 protein: ASSYGDRVQSTGELF
V gene: TRBV19; J gene: TRBJ1-5; CDR3 protein: ASSIPRDSYRQPQH
V gene: TRBV28; J gene: TRBJ2-7; CDR3 protein: ASSPSPSGPASYEQY
V gene: TRBV5-1; J gene: TRBJ2-3; CDR3 protein: ASSMGTGSTDTQY
V gene: TRBV4-3; J gene: TRBJ2-1; CDR3 protein: ASSQWTNEQF
V gene: TRBV30; J gene: TRBJ1-4; CDR3 protein: AWSVADNNEKLF